The 11 T cell receptor beta chains below all came from one sample that was sequenced in a study of cytomegalovirus exposure and HLA in healthy donors (TCRdb year 2017). Receptor amplification or capture employed the immunoSEQ multiplex PCR assay. For the multiplex PCR, a mixture combining 60 forward primers for TCR Vbeta segments and 13 reverse primers for TCR Jbeta segments was used. TCRdb took over this immuneACCESS table, retaining in-frame rearrangements with V and J assigned. Such tables are incomplete; in checked studies, under half of the missing clones stem from an unresolved V gene, and the remainder is unexplained. A total of around 200,000 clones appear in this sample, 82% of them only once. The ten largest clones represent about 6.1% of the sample. The specimen was PBMCs. The source is a man aged 35 to 55 in good health and CMV-seropositive.

This clone occurred once. The J gene is TRBJ1-2, the V gene TRBV6-6, with D maybe TRBD1 (6 bases). The CDR3 sequence is 13 residues long. V was clipped by 5 bases and J by 6 bases, with 13 bases between them. The germline gives CDR1 MNHNY, CDR2 SVGAGI (reference sequence). The CDR3 bases are TGTGCCAGCAGTCAACGGGGGGCAAATGGCTACACCTTC. It yields the protein CASSQRGANGYTF.

CDR3 nucleotides: TGTGCCAGCAGTAGGGTACAGGACCCCCATGGCTACACCTTC. Protein: CASSRVQDPHGYTF. The chain carries TRBV27 and TRBJ1-2; D might be TRBD1 (5 bases). CDR3 size: 14 residues. From germline, CDR1 is MNHEY and CDR2 SMNVEV (reference sequence). Trimming shortened V by 5 bases and J by 6 bases, and 16 bases separated the two germline ends.

A word on this clone: One junction end does not reproduce the germline sequence, and a read error may be involved. V and J are TRBV7-7 and TRBJ2-2; TRBD2 aligns across 13 bases. CDR1 and CDR2 (germline): SSHAT, FNYEAQ (reference sequence). The CDR3 has 16 residues. The DNA of the CDR3 is TGTGCTAGCAGCCCGGGACTAGCGGGGAAGGGCGGGGAGCTGTTTTTT. It encodes CASSPGLAGKGGELFF.

The V gene is TRBV19, the J gene TRBJ2-1, with 8 bases identical to TRBD2. The CDR3 sequence is 13 residues long. Per germline, CDR1 LNHDA and CDR2 SQIVND (reference sequence). V lost 3 bases to trimming and J lost 6 bases; unmatched junction nucleotides: 1. The CDR3 sequence: CASSMGLVNEQFF. The CDR3, as DNA: TGTGCCAGTAGTATGGGACTAGTCAATGAGCAGTTCTTC.

The chain recombines TRBV27 with TRBJ2-7; TRBD1 is a possible D gene (5 bases). V dropped 5 bases and J dropped 0 bases, with 14 bases sitting between them. The germline CDR1 and CDR2 sequences are MNHEY and SMNVEV (reference sequence). The CDR3 runs to 15 residues. This CDR3 reads CASSPRAGISYEQYV. The CDR3 nucleotides are TGTGCCAGCAGTCCCCGGGCAGGGATCTCCTACGAGCAGTACGTC.

This clone was counted once. The rearrangement joins TRBV7-9 to TRBJ1-2, with TRBD1 matching over 11 bases. Trimming took 4 bases from V and 7 from J; bases not matched to a gene: 14. Germline assignment: CDR1 SEHNR and CDR2 FQNEAQ (reference sequence). This CDR3 contains 17 residues. The CDR3: CASSSTRPGTGGSGYTF. CDR3 in DNA: TGTGCCAGCAGCTCGACACGTCCCGGGACAGGGGGAAGTGGCTACACCTTC.

The gene calls are TRBV6-6 and TRBJ2-6, with unresolved D. Trimming cost V 10 bases and J 4 bases, with 11 bases left between them. CDR1 and CDR2 from the germline V gene are MNHNY and SVGAGI (reference sequence). This CDR3 has 13 amino acids. The CDR3 region is CATKPGGANVLTF. The DNA of the CDR3 is TGTGCCACAAAGCCCGGGGGGGCCAACGTCCTGACTTTC.

The J gene is TRBJ1-2, the V gene TRBV27; weak D call: TRBD1 (6 bases). The V gene lost 0 bases and the J gene lost 4 bases, with 12 bases spanning the gap. The CDR3 has 15 residues. The germline gives CDR1 MNHEY, CDR2 SMNVEV (reference sequence). The CDR3 is CASSLSPGAIYGYTF. The DNA of the CDR3 is TGTGCCAGCAGTTTATCACCAGGGGCCATCTATGGCTACACCTTC.

The J gene is TRBJ1-1, the V gene TRBV4-1; a possible D gene is TRBD1 (5 bases). CDR1 is MGHRA, CDR2 YSYEKL, per germline. CDR3 length: 14 residues. Trimming left V 4 bases short and J 0 bases short, with 9 bases between. The CDR3 region has the DNA TGCGCCAGCAGCCCCCGACAGATGAACACTGAAGCTTTCTTT. Its protein is CASSPRQMNTEAFF.

This chain connects TRBV7-8 to TRBJ1-4; D is possibly TRBD1 (6 bases). CDR1 and CDR2 (germline): SGHVS, FQNEAQ. Trimming removed 4 bases at V and 8 bases at J, with 14 bases between. The CDR3 runs to 14 residues. Written as DNA, the CDR3 is TGTGCCAGCAGCTCTCAACAGGGTGGCGAAAAACTGTTTTTT. It encodes CASSSQQGGEKLFF.

This chain connects TRBV6-6 to TRBJ2-1; 8 nucleotides agree with TRBD2. This CDR3 spans 16 amino acids. J lost 4 bases, V lost 0 bases, and 5 bases had no gene match. Germline V CDR1 and CDR2: MNHNY, SVGAGI (reference sequence). CDR3 amino acids: CASSYSLTSAYNEQFF. The DNA for the CDR3 is TGTGCCAGCAGTTACTCGTTGACTAGCGCTTACAATGAGCAGTTCTTC.